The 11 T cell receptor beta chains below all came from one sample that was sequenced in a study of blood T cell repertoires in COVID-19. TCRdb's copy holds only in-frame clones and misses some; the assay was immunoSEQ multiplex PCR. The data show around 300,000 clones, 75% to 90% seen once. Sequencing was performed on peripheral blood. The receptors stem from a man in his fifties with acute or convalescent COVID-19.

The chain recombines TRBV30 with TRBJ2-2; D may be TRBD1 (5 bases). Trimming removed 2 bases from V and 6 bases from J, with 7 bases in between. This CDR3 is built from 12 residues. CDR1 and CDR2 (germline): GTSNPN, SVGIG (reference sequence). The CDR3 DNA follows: TGTGCCTGGAGTCGACAGTCCGGGGAGCTGTTTTTT. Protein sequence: CAWSRQSGELFF.

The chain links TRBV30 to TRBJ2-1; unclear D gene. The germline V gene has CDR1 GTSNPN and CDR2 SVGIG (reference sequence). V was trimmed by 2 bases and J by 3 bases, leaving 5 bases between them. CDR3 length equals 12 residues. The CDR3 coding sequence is TGTGCCTGGAGTTTTCGCTACAATGAGCAGTTCTTC. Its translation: CAWSFRYNEQFF.

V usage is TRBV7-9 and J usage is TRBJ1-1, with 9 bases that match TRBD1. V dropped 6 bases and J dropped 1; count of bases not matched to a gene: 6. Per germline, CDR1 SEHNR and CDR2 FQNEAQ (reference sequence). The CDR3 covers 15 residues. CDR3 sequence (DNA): TGTGCCAGCAGGCCACAGGGGGCCGGGAACACTGAAGCTTTCTTT. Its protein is CASRPQGAGNTEAFF.

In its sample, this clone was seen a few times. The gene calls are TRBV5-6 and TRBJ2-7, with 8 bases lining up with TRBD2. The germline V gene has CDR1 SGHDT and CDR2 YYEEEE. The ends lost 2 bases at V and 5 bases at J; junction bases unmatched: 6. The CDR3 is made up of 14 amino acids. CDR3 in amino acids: CASSFIAGMDEQYF. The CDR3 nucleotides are TGTGCCAGCAGCTTCATAGCGGGGATGGACGAGCAGTACTTC.

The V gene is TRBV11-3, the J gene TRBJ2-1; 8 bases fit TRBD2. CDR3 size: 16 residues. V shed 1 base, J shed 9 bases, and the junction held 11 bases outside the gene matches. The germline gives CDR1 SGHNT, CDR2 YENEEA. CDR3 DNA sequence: TGTGCCAGCAGCTTAGGGAGCGGGGGCACCCCCGGTGAGCAGTTCTTC. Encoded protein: CASSLGSGGTPGEQFF.

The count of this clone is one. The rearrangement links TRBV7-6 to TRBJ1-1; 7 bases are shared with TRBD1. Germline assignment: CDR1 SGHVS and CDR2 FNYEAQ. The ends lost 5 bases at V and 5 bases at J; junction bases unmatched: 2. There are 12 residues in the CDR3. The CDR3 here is CASSPQGTEAFF. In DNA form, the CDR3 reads TGTGCCAGCAGCCCACAGGGGACTGAAGCTTTCTTT.

The CDR3 spells CASSLSLGAGYTF. The CDR3 DNA is TGTGCCAGCAGTTTATCTTTGGGGGCCGGCTACACCTTC. The V call is TRBV12-3 or TRBV12-4, the J call TRBJ1-2, with D possibly matching TRBD1 (6 bases). V was shortened by 2 bases and J by 8 bases, with 12 bases between the two germline ends. The CDR3 is 13 residues long.

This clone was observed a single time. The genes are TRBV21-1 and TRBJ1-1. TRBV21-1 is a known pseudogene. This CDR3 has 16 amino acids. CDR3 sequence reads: CASSKECESENTEAFF. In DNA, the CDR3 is TGTGCCAGCAGCAAAGAATGTGAGAGTGAAAACACTGAAGCTTTCTTT.

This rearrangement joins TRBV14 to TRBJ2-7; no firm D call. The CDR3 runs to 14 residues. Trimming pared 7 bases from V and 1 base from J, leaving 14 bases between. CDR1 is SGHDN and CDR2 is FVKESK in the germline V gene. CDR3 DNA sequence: TGTGCCAGCAAAAAGACCACAGAATCCTACGAGCAGTACTTC. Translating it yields CASKKTTESYEQYF.

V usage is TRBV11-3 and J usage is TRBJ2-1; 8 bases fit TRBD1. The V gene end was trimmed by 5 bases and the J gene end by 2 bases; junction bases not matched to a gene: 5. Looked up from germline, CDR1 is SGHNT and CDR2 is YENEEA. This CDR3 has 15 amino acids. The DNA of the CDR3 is TGTGCCAGCAGCCAGGGACAGGCGCCCTACAATGAGCAGTTCTTC. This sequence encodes CASSQGQAPYNEQFF.

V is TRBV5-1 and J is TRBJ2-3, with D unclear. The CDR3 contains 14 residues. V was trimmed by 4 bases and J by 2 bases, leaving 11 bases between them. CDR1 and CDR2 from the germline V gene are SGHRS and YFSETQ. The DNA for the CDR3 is TGCGCCAGCAGCCCTCCGGGTAACACAGATACGCAGTATTTT. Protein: CASSPPGNTDTQYF.